This T cell receptor beta chain came from a study of early T cells in non-severe SARS-CoV-2 infection. Overall study context: The chains were unpaired, and the sequenced material was bulk RNA from unsorted whole blood.

Germline lookup yields CDR1 GTSNPN and CDR2 SVGIG (reference sequence). V shed 3 bases, J shed 4 bases, and the junction held 9 bases outside the gene matches. The CDR3 contains 15 residues. Attachment of unique molecular identifiers was made to individual cDNA molecules. In TCRdb, the 5' RACE reads were re-called with MiXCR into one record per CDR3 protein. Altogether some 35,000 distinct CDR3 sequences are present, 6.8% being singletons, with the ten largest covering approximately 24%. This clonotype occurred many times. This specimen consisted of whole blood, obtained at baseline. The chain couples TRBV30 to TRBJ2-3, with TRBD1 matching 8 bases. This receptor was obtained from an adult who was a healthcare worker with PCR-confirmed SARS-CoV-2 infection or an uninfected control (not recorded which). The CDR3 sequence: CAWRGGQGLPDTQYF. The DNA of the CDR3 is TGTGCCTGGAGGGGAGGACAGGGCCTTCCAGATACGCAGTATTTT.